Reported below is one T cell receptor (beta chain). This specimen belongs to a study of blood T cell repertoires in COVID-19. Clones were sequenced by immunoSEQ multiplex PCR, and TCRdb holds only the in-frame ones, with some missing. This sample carries roughly 36,000 clones, 85% of them seen once, and the ten largest clones take around 6.6%. Losses at the gene ends were 5 bases for V and 2 bases for J; bases not matched to a gene: 5. This CDR3 has 14 amino acids. In germline, CDR1 is SGHRS, CDR2 YFSETQ. The chain couples TRBV5-1 to TRBJ2-5, with 8 bases fitting TRBD2. This sequence was found in a man aged 55-75 years with active COVID-19. Sequenced: peripheral blood. The CDR3 protein is CASSRTSGQETQYF. Here the CDR3 DNA reads TGCGCCAGCAGTCGCACTAGCGGACAAGAGACCCAGTACTTC.